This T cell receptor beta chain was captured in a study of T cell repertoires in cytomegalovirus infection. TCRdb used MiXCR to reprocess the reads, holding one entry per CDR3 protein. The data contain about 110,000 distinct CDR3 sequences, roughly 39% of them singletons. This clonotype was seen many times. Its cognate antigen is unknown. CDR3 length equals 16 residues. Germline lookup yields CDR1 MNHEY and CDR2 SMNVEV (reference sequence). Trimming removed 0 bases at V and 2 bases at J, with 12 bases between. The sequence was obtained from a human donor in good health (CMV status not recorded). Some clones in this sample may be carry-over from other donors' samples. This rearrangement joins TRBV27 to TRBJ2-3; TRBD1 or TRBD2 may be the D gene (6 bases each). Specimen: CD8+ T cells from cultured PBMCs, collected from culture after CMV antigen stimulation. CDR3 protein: CASSLSRDITTDTQYF. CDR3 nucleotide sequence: TGTGCCAGCAGTTTATCGCGGGACATTACCACAGATACGCAGTATTTT.